Listed below are T cell receptor beta chains from one sample, sequenced in a study of blood T cells in healthy people across ages. TCRdb ran MiXCR on the 5' RACE reads and lists one entry per CDR3 protein. The table records 1.5 million to 2 million distinct CDR3 sequences, about 50% of them present only once. The sequencing input was blood. These receptors were collected from a woman in her 40s in good health. Each CDR3 is given with its conserved first and last residue. The order of the fields is V gene, D gene, clone size, J gene, CDR3 protein, CDR3 DNA. A D gene is named only where the DNA matches it firmly. Size tells how often a clone was seen (once, few, many) or the class of an expanded clone, and some rows leave it out.

>TRBV2|TRBD1|-|TRBJ2-5
CASSPDRDRQETQYF
TGTGCCAGCAGCCCAGACCGGGACAGACAAGAGACCCAGTACTTC
>TRBV7-6|-|few|TRBJ1-6
CASSAGDGTETPLHF
TGTGCCAGCAGCGCCGGGGACGGAACCGAGACACCCCTCCACTTT
>TRBV3-1|TRBD2|-|TRBJ2-5
CASSQEASGGRETQYF
TGTGCCAGCAGCCAAGAGGCTAGCGGGGGGAGAGAGACCCAGTACTTC
>TRBV6-2/TRBV6-3|-|-|TRBJ2-2
CASSSIRHNTGELFF
TGTGCCAGCAGTTCAATACGACACAACACCGGGGAGCTGTTTTTT
>TRBV6-5|-|few|TRBJ1-5
CASSQGPEVQPQHF
TGTGCCAGCAGTCAGGGTCCCGAGGTTCAGCCCCAGCATTTT
>TRBV7-2|-|many|TRBJ2-3
CASSLEGGSTDTQYF
TGTGCCAGCAGCTTAGAGGGCGGTAGCACAGATACGCAGTATTTT
>TRBV9|-|few|TRBJ2-5
CASSVEGRGGIETQYF
TGTGCCAGCAGCGTAGAGGGCAGGGGGGGAATAGAGACCCAGTACTTC
>TRBV27|-|-|TRBJ1-5
CASSGGWDQPQHF
TGTGCCAGCAGTGGGGGGTGGGATCAGCCCCAGCATTTT
>TRBV20-1|TRBD2|few|TRBJ2-1
CSASRGGVYNEQFF
TGCAGTGCTTCTCGCGGGGGGGTCTACAATGAGCAGTTCTTC
>TRBV10-3|TRBD2|few|TRBJ2-7
CAISERTSGYEQYF
TGTGCCATCAGTGAGAGGACTAGCGGTTACGAGCAGTACTTC
>TRBV7-9|TRBD2|-|TRBJ2-5
CASVGGGMETQYF
TGTGCCAGCGTTGGCGGGGGGATGGAGACCCAGTACTTC
>TRBV12-3/TRBV12-4|-|-|TRBJ2-2
CASSFDTGELFF
TGTGCCAGCAGTTTTGACACCGGGGAGCTGTTTTTT
>TRBV7-9|-|-|TRBJ2-5
CASTPAENQETQYF
TGTGCCAGCACCCCGGCAGAAAACCAAGAGACCCAGTACTTC
>TRBV20-1|-|-|TRBJ1-5
CSARDGRGNQLQHF
TGCAGTGCTAGAGATGGCAGGGGTAATCAGCTCCAGCATTTT
>TRBV7-2|-|-|TRBJ2-1
CASSDGVRKQFF
TGTGCCAGCAGCGACGGGGTGCGCAAGCAGTTCTTC
>TRBV27|-|-|TRBJ2-7
CASRRKGTYEQYF
TGTGCCAGCCGCCGCAAGGGGACCTACGAGCAGTACTTC
>TRBV20-1|TRBD2|-|TRBJ2-7
CSARREGRSYEQYF
TGCAGTGCTAGAAGGGAGGGAAGGAGCTACGAGCAGTACTTC
>TRBV20-1|-|-|TRBJ1-2
CSAAGVRGYGYTF
TGCAGTGCAGCGGGGGTTCGCGGCTATGGCTACACCTTC
>TRBV20-1|-|once|TRBJ2-5
CSARGAKGVQETQYF
TGCAGTGCTAGAGGGGCGAAGGGGGTCCAAGAGACTCAGTACTTC
>TRBV28|-|few|TRBJ2-4
CASGPRTVGSKNIQYF
TGTGCCAGCGGACCCCGGACGGTGGGGTCCAAAAACATTCAGTACTTC
>TRBV28|-|few|TRBJ2-4
CASSSTGLAKNIQYF
TGTGCCAGCAGTTCGACAGGTTTAGCCAAAAACATTCAGTACTTC
>TRBV5-1|-|-|TRBJ1-5
CASSARDYSNQPQHF
TGCGCCAGCAGCGCCCGGGACTATAGCAATCAGCCCCAGCATTTT